This T cell receptor (beta chain) is drawn from a study of CD8 T cells in Susac syndrome. General observations from the study: The relatively small number of individuals in the TCR sequencing and HLA analysis was acknowledged by the study.

The CDR3 is 14 amino acids. The junction had 4 bases not matched to a gene; V was cut back by 5 bases and J by 3 bases. The V gene's germline CDR1 is SGHTA and CDR2 FQGTGA. Through negative isolation, CD4+ and CD8+ T cells were obtained, while TEMRA cells were enriched using FACS. For this clonotype: Its antigen is currently unknown.

Reverse transcription of about 0.45 to 1 ug RNA was performed with random hexamers. The method of amplification for TCR beta CDR3 was immunoSEQ multiplex PCR, covering 54 Vbeta and 13 Jbeta. TCRdb fed the immunoSEQ multiplex PCR reads into MiXCR, producing one record per CDR3 protein. The sample includes about 300,000 distinct CDR3 sequences, under 95% of them seen just once. The material sequenced was CD4+ T cells from PBMCs. This chain uses TRBV7-3 with TRBJ2-3; 8 nucleotides match TRBD2. The clonotype was recovered from a human donor with multiple sclerosis. The CDR3 DNA follows: TGTGCCAGCAGCGCCGGACTAGCAACAGATACGCAGTATTTT. This sequence encodes CASSAGLATDTQYF.